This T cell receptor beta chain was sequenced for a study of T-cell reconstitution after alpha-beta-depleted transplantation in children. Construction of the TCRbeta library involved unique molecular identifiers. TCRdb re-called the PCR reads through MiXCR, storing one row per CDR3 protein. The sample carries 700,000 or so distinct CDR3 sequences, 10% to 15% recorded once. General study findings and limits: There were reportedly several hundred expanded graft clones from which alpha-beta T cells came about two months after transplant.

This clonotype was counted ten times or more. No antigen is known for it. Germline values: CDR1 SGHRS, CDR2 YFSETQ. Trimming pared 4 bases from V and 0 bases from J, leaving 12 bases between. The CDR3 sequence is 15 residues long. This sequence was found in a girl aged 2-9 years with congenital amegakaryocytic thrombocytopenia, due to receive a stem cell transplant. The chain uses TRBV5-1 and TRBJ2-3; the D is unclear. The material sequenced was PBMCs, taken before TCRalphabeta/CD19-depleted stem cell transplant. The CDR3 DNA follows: TGCGCCAGCAGCCAAGGAGACCTTAGCACAGATACGCAGTATTTT. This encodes CASSQGDLSTDTQYF.